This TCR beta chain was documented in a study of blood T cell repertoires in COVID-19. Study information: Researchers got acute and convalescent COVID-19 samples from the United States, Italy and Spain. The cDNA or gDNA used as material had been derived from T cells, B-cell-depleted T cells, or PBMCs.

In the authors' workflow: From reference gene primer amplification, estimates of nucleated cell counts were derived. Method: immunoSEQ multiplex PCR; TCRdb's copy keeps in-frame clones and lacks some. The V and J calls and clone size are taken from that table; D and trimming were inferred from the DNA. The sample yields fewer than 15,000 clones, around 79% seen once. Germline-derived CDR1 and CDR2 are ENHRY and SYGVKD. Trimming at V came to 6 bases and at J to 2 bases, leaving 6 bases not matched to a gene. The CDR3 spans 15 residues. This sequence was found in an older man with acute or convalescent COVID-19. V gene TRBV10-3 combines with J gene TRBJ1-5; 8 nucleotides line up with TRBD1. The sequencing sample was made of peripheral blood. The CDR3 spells CAIREGQGGNQPQHF. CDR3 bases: TGTGCCATCAGGGAAGGACAGGGTGGCAATCAGCCCCAGCATTTT.